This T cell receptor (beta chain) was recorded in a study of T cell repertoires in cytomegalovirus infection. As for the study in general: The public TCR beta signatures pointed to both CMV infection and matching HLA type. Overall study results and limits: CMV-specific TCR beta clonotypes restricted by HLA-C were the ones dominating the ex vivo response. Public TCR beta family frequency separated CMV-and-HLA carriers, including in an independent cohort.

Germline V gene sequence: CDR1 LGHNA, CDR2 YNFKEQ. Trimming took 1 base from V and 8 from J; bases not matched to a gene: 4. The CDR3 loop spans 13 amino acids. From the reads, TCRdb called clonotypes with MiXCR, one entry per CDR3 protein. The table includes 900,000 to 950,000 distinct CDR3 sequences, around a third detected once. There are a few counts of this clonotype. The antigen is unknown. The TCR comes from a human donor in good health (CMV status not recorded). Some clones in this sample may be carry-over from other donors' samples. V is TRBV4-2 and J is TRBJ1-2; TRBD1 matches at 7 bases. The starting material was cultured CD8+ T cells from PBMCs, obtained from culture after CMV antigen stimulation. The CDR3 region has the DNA TGTGCCAGCAGCCAAGGACTGACAGGGGGCTACACCTTC. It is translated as CASSQGLTGGYTF.